This T cell receptor beta chain was recorded in a study of molecular identifiers for immune sequencing clone quantification. Study-level background: RNA from about 20,000 or 100,000 naive CD8 cells was split five ways in replicates, with four sequenced. Study results and caveats: Among effectors, clones above 20 RNA copies held over 97% of molecules; among naive cells, under 1%.

The CDR3 extends over 15 amino acids. Trimming took 5 bases from V and 1 from J, leaving 13 bases between them. Germline loops: CDR1 MNHEY, CDR2 SVGEGT. The CD8+CD4-CCR7+CD45RA+ phenotype defined the sorted naive CD8 T cells. This clonotype occurred a few times. The target antigen is unknown. Bulk TCR libraries were made with methods that had been previously described and with listed TCR primers. In TCRdb, the PCR reads were re-called with MiXCR into one record per CDR3 protein. This repertoire shows under 600,000 distinct CDR3 sequences, roughly 23% found once; its top ten account for 0.7% to 1%. The rearrangement uses TRBV6-2 or TRBV6-3 and TRBJ2-3, with a tentative D call TRBD2 (6 bases). The sample consisted of naive CD8+ T cells from blood, with Jurkat cell RNA spiked in. This sample's subset: FACS-sorted CD8+CD4-CCR7+CD45RA+ naive T cells. This TCR was recovered from a human donor in good health. Some libraries in this study had Jurkat cell RNA spiked in. In nucleotides, the CDR3 is TGTGCCAGCAGTCGGGGGTATTCCCGCACAGATACGCAGTATTTT. Its protein is CASSRGYSRTDTQYF.